These 3 T cell receptor beta chains were sequenced from one sample in a study of graft-versus-host responses after intestinal transplantation. Only in-frame clones appear in the TCRdb table, and some are missing; sequencing was by immunoSEQ multiplex PCR. The table records around 67,000 clones, 90% of them present only once. For these receptors, no antigen is known. The material sequenced was unstimulated CD8+ T cells sorted from spleen or lymph node cells, taken before transplant. These receptors were collected from a human donor who was the organ donor for an intestinal transplant.

The rearrangement joins TRBV4-1 to TRBJ2-2; TRBD1 might be the D (5 bases). Germline CDR1 reads MGHRA; CDR2 reads YSYEKL. Trimming left V 4 bases short and J 5 bases short, with 20 bases between. CDR3 length: 17 residues. The CDR3 loop is CASSPLAGLKGTGELFF. CDR3 coding DNA: TGCGCCAGCAGCCCCCTGGCAGGGCTTAAAGGGACCGGGGAGCTGTTTTTT.

The rearrangement joins TRBV6-5 to TRBJ1-2, with no clear D. From germline, CDR1 is MNHEY and CDR2 SVGAGI. The V and J ends lost 6 bases and 6 bases respectively, with 14 bases between them. The CDR3 totals 13 residues. The CDR3 sequence is CASREKVGNGYTF. The CDR3, as DNA: TGTGCCAGCAGGGAAAAAGTCGGGAATGGCTACACCTTC.

The V gene is TRBV27, the J gene TRBJ2-1, with D possibly matching TRBD2 (5 bases). Per germline, CDR1 MNHEY and CDR2 SMNVEV (reference sequence). The CDR3 is made up of 13 amino acids. Trimming shortened V by 3 bases and J by 4 bases, and 7 bases separated the two germline ends. The DNA for the CDR3 is TGTGCCAGCAGTTTCACTAGTTACAATGAGCAGTTCTTC. Translated, it gives CASSFTSYNEQFF.